This TCR beta chain was recorded in a study of T cell repertoires in cytomegalovirus infection. Study-level background: Public TCR beta signatures indicated both CMV infection and matching HLA type.

This clonotype came up many times. Its target is unknown. V was clipped by 2 bases and J by 6 bases, with 17 bases between them. This CDR3 is 15 amino acids long. The V gene's germline CDR1 is LGHDT and CDR2 YNNKEL (reference sequence). Study outcomes and limitations: The cumulative frequency of public TCR beta families identified carriers of CMV plus the relevant HLA. Dominating the ex vivo response were TCR beta clonotypes that were CMV-specific and HLA-C-restricted.

TCRdb ran MiXCR on the reads and lists one entry per CDR3 protein. The sample lists fewer than 70,000 distinct CDR3 sequences; 28% were seen once. This TCR came from a human donor in good health (CMV status not recorded). Some clones in this sample may be carry-over from other donors' samples. The gene calls are TRBV3-1 and TRBJ2-7; tentative D call: TRBD2 (5 bases). Sequences were derived from CD8+ T cells from cultured PBMCs, sampled from culture after CMV antigen stimulation. The CDR3 loop is CASSQSERARCEQYF. In DNA, the CDR3 is TGTGCCAGCAGCCAATCCGAGAGGGCGCGTTGCGAGCAGTACTTC.